The rows below give T cell receptor beta chains drawn from one sample of a study of control samples from healthy donors and cancer patients. The assay was immunoSEQ multiplex PCR, and TCRdb's table has in-frame clones only and misses some. The repertoire holds around 130,000 clones, with about 88% as singletons. Sequencing input: blood. The origin of the receptors is a man in his forties or fifties in good health. Both conserved end residues are part of each CDR3. A D gene is named only where the DNA matches it firmly. Some rows mark clone size as missing; the rest say once, few, many or name a class of expanded clone.

V gene: TRBV4-2; clone size: NA; J gene: TRBJ2-7; D gene: NA; CDR3 DNA: TGTGCCAGCAGCCAAGAACGGCCGGGACGGGCCTACGAGCAGTACTTC; CDR3 protein: CASSQERPGRAYEQYF
V gene: TRBV5-1; clone size: NA; J gene: TRBJ2-7; D gene: TRBD1; CDR3 DNA: TGCGCCAGCAGAGGGACGACAGGGGGGACCTACGAGCAGTACTTC; CDR3 protein: CASRGTTGGTYEQYF
V gene: TRBV11-3; clone size: NA; J gene: TRBJ1-2; D gene: NA; CDR3 DNA: TGTGCCAGCAGCTCAAACCCGGCGCGAGAAGGCACCTTC; CDR3 protein: CASSSNPAREGTF
V gene: TRBV30; clone size: NA; J gene: TRBJ1-6; D gene: TRBD1; CDR3 DNA: TGTGCCTGGAGTGCTCTTCGGACAGGGAATTCACCCCTCCACTTT; CDR3 protein: CAWSALRTGNSPLHF
V gene: TRBV13; clone size: NA; J gene: TRBJ2-7; D gene: TRBD1; CDR3 DNA: TGTGCCAGCAGCTCGGGACAGACCCCCGAGCAGTACTTC; CDR3 protein: CASSSGQTPEQYF
V gene: TRBV9; clone size: NA; J gene: TRBJ1-5; D gene: NA; CDR3 DNA: TGTGCCAGCAGCCGGGCTCCCTCCAATCAGCCCCAGCATTTT; CDR3 protein: CASSRAPSNQPQHF
V gene: TRBV7-9; clone size: NA; J gene: TRBJ2-3; D gene: NA; CDR3 DNA: TGTGCCAGCAGCCCAAAAGGCCCAGATACGCAGTATTTT; CDR3 protein: CASSPKGPDTQYF
V gene: TRBV27; clone size: NA; J gene: TRBJ1-5; D gene: NA; CDR3 DNA: TGTGCCAGCAGTCTCCAAGGAGCCAATCAGCCCCAGCATTTT; CDR3 protein: CASSLQGANQPQHF
V gene: TRBV7-3; clone size: NA; J gene: TRBJ2-1; D gene: NA; CDR3 DNA: TGTGCCAGCAGTAAAGGACCGGGCAATGAGCAGTTCTTC; CDR3 protein: CASSKGPGNEQFF
V gene: TRBV9; clone size: NA; J gene: TRBJ2-1; D gene: NA; CDR3 DNA: TGTGCCAGCAGCGCCTGGGGGGTAAACAATGAGCAGTTCTTC; CDR3 protein: CASSAWGVNNEQFF
V gene: TRBV4-1; clone size: NA; J gene: TRBJ1-1; D gene: NA; CDR3 DNA: TGCGCCAGCAGCTCCGTGGGCAACACTGAAGCTTTCTTT; CDR3 protein: CASSSVGNTEAFF
V gene: TRBV18; clone size: NA; J gene: TRBJ2-2; D gene: TRBD1; CDR3 DNA: TGTGCCAGCTCACCTACACCGGCAACCGGGACAGGGGGCACCGGGGAGCTGTTTTTT; CDR3 protein: CASSPTPATGTGGTGELFF
V gene: TRBV6-1; clone size: NA; J gene: TRBJ2-3; D gene: TRBD2; CDR3 DNA: TGTGCCAGCAGTGAAGTTGCGGGGGGGAACACAGATACGCAGTATTTT; CDR3 protein: CASSEVAGGNTDTQYF
V gene: TRBV2; clone size: NA; J gene: TRBJ2-1; D gene: NA; CDR3 DNA: TGTGCCAGCAGTGGCGCAGAGATCAATGAGCAGTTCTTC; CDR3 protein: CASSGAEINEQFF
V gene: TRBV6-5; clone size: NA; J gene: TRBJ2-7; D gene: NA; CDR3 DNA: TGTGCCAGCAGTACCCCTCTGGGGCAGTACTTC; CDR3 protein: CASSTPLGQYF
V gene: TRBV3-1/TRBV3-2; clone size: NA; J gene: TRBJ2-3; D gene: NA; CDR3 DNA: TGTGCCAGCAGCCCCAACTCCGGGGGTCCAGGAGATACGCAGTATTTT; CDR3 protein: CASSPNSGGPGDTQYF
V gene: TRBV28; clone size: NA; J gene: TRBJ1-5; D gene: NA; CDR3 DNA: TGTGCCAGCAGCCTAGATCAGCCCCAGCATTTT; CDR3 protein: CASSLDQPQHF
V gene: TRBV25-1; clone size: NA; J gene: TRBJ1-1; D gene: NA; CDR3 DNA: TGTGCCAGCAGTGAACGTATCTGGGGGACTGAAGCTTTCTTT; CDR3 protein: CASSERIWGTEAFF
V gene: TRBV6-5; clone size: NA; J gene: TRBJ1-2; D gene: NA; CDR3 DNA: TGTGCCAGTGCCGCGAGGAAAGGGAACTATGGCTACACCTTC; CDR3 protein: CASAARKGNYGYTF
V gene: TRBV7-8; clone size: few; J gene: TRBJ1-1; D gene: NA; CDR3 DNA: TGTGCCAGCAGCTTAGTATCAACTGAAGCTTTCTTT; CDR3 protein: CASSLVSTEAFF
V gene: TRBV18; clone size: NA; J gene: TRBJ2-1; D gene: TRBD1; CDR3 DNA: TGTGCCAGCTCACCCAGGCTGGACAGGGAGAATGAGCAGTTCTTC; CDR3 protein: CASSPRLDRENEQFF
V gene: TRBV24-1; clone size: NA; J gene: TRBJ1-5; D gene: TRBD1; CDR3 DNA: TGTGCCACCAGTGCGGGACAGGGGTTTAACAATCAGCCCCAGCATTTT; CDR3 protein: CATSAGQGFNNQPQHF
V gene: TRBV30; clone size: once; J gene: TRBJ1-3; D gene: NA; CDR3 DNA: TGTGCCTGGACCCTCCGGGGGGGAAACACCATATATTTT; CDR3 protein: CAWTLRGGNTIYF
V gene: TRBV24-1; clone size: NA; J gene: TRBJ2-7; D gene: NA; CDR3 DNA: TGTGCCACCAGTGACAGCCTCGGCGAGCAGTACTTC; CDR3 protein: CATSDSLGEQYF